One and the same sample provided the 6 T cell receptor beta chains below, sequenced in a study of blood T cell repertoires in COVID-19. Data came from immunoSEQ multiplex PCR; TCRdb stores just in-frame clones and leaves some out. This repertoire shows around 340,000 clones, around 83% found once; its top ten account for roughly 3%. The source material was peripheral blood. The origin of the receptors is a man younger than 40 with active or convalescent COVID-19.

This clone was seen once. The chain uses TRBV5-1 and TRBJ2-1; possibly TRBD2 for D (6 bases). V lost 7 bases to trimming and J lost 0 bases, with 14 bases between them. The CDR3 spans 15 residues. The V gene's germline CDR1 is SGHRS and CDR2 YFSETQ. CDR3 protein: CASRPAGSSYNEQFF. CDR3 bases: TGCGCCAGCCGCCCCGCGGGGAGCTCCTACAATGAGCAGTTCTTC. Full variable domain (remainder filled in from reference TRBV5-1 and TRBJ2-1): KAGVTQTPRYLIKTRGQQVTLSCSPISGHRSVSWYQQTPGQGLQFLFEYFSETQRNKGNFPGRFSGRQFSNSRSEMNVSTLELGDSALYLCASRPAGSSYNEQFFGPGTRLTVL.

This clone was counted once. This chain joins TRBV5-4 and TRBJ2-1, with D perhaps matching TRBD2 (6 bases). V lost 4 bases and J 4 bases, leaving 21 bases between the germline ends. This CDR3 spans 17 amino acids. Germline CDR1 reads SGHNT; CDR2 reads YYREEE (reference sequence). Here the CDR3 reads CASSPPLASGRYNEQFF. The CDR3 DNA reads TGTGCCAGCAGCCCCCCATTAGCCAGCGGGCGATACAATGAGCAGTTCTTC. The full variable domain, completed using reference TRBV5-4 and TRBJ2-1, is ETGVTQSPTHLIKTRGQQVTLRCSSQSGHNTVSWYQQALGQGPQFIFQYYREEENGRGNFPPRFSGLQFPNYSSELNVNALELDDSALYLCASSPPLASGRYNEQFFGPGTRLTVL.

The rearrangement joins TRBV2 to TRBJ1-1; D ambiguous. Germline V gene lookup returns CDR1 SNHLY and CDR2 FYNNEI. Deletions cut 3 bases from V and 4 bases from J, with 18 bases between. The CDR3 is 16 amino acids. The CDR3 loop reads CASSEPGLGLGTEAFF. The CDR3 DNA follows: TGTGCCAGCAGTGAGCCTGGACTAGGTTTGGGCACTGAAGCTTTCTTT.

This chain uses TRBV7-2 with TRBJ2-7, with 7 bases that match TRBD2. The CDR3 has 14 amino acids. V was pared by 4 bases and J by 4 bases, with 7 bases of the junction left unmatched. The germline gives CDR1 SGHTA, CDR2 FQGNSA. CDR3 DNA: TGTGCCAGCAGCTCCGGTCTAGCGGTTTACGAGCAGTACTTC. Protein sequence: CASSSGLAVYEQYF.

This chain connects TRBV10-2 to TRBJ1-2; a possible D gene is TRBD1 (6 bases). This CDR3 region has 13 residues. Germline loops: CDR1 WSHSY, CDR2 SAAADI. V was clipped by 6 bases and J by 6 bases, with 14 bases between them. CDR3 DNA sequence: TGCGCCAGCAGGTCGGCGGGGGCGAATGGCTACACCTTC. Protein product: CASRSAGANGYTF.

The genes are TRBV7-2 and TRBJ2-1; D remains ambiguous. Per the germline V gene, CDR1 is SGHTA and CDR2 is FQGNSA. The CDR3 consists of 14 residues. V lost 6 bases to trimming and J lost 8 bases, with 17 bases between them. The CDR3, as DNA: TGTGCCAGCAGTCTTAGCTACGGTGGTGATGAGCAGTTCTTC. Translation gives CASSLSYGGDEQFF.